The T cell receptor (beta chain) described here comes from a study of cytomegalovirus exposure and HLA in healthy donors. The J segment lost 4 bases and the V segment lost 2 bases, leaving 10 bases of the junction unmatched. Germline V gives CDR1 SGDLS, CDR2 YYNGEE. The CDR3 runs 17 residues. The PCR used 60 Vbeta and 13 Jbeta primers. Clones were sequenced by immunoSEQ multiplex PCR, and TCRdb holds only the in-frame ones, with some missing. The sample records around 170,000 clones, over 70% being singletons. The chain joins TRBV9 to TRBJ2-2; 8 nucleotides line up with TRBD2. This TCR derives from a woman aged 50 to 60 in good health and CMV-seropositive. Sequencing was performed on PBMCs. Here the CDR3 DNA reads TGTGCCAGCAGCGTCGGAGCGGGAGAGTATACCACCGGGGAGCTGTTTTTT. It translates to CASSVGAGEYTTGELFF.